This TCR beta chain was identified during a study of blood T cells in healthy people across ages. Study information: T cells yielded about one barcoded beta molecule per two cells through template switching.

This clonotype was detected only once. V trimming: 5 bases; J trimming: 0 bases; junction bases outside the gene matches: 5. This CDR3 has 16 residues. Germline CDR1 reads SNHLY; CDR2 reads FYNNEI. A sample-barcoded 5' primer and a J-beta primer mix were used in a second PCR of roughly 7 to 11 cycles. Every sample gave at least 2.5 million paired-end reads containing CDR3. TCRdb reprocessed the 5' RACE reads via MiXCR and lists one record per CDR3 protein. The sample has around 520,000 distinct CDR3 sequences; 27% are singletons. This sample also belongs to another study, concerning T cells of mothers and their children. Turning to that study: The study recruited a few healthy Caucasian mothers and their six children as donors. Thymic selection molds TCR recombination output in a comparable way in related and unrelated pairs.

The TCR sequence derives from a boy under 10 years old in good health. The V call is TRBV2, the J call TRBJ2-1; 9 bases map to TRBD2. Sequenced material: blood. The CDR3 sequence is CASSRTSAGSYNEQFF. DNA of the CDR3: TGTGCCAGCAGTCGGACTAGCGCAGGCTCCTACAATGAGCAGTTCTTC.